Each of the 15 T cell receptor beta chains below was sequenced from the same sample in a study of PD-1 blockade in classical Hodgkin lymphoma. Patients all relapsed after autologous stem cell transplantation, and there was variation in brentuximab vedotin exposure. Profiling relied on immunoSEQ multiplex PCR, and the TCRdb table lists in-frame clones only, not all of them. The sample shows some 22,000 clones, 70% to 80% of them seen only once. The input for sequencing was peripheral blood mononuclear cells (PBMCs), taken at baseline. The origin of the receptors is a human donor with classical Hodgkin lymphoma.

CDR3 protein: CASSFGTTIADTQYF. The CDR3 nucleotides read TGCGCCAGCAGCTTCGGGACTACAATTGCAGATACGCAGTATTTT. The chain employs TRBV5-1 and TRBJ2-3; 7 bases align to TRBD2. Germline CDR1 reads SGHRS; CDR2 reads YFSETQ. V lost 2 bases, J lost 4 bases, and 7 bases stayed unmatched. This CDR3 comprises 15 residues.

The chain has TRBV28 and TRBJ1-4; possibly TRBD1 for D (6 bases). The V gene lost 6 bases and the J gene lost 7 bases, with 12 bases spanning the gap. The length of the CDR3 is 13 residues. CDR1 is MDHEN and CDR2 is SYDVKM in the germline V gene. The CDR3 DNA is TGTGCCAGCAGGGGGGGGCGAGGTGAAAAACTGTTTTTT. This translates into CASRGGRGEKLFF.

V usage is TRBV7-9 and J usage is TRBJ2-7, with 10 bases fitting TRBD2. Germline V lookup: CDR1 SEHNR, CDR2 FQNEAQ (reference sequence). The CDR3 contains 18 residues. The V and J ends lost 6 bases and 0 bases, in that order; junction bases with no gene match: 14. This chain's CDR3 is CASRIGGGSSGSSYEQYF. CDR3 DNA sequence: TGTGCCAGCAGGATAGGAGGGGGCTCTAGCGGGAGCTCCTACGAGCAGTACTTC.

J is TRBJ2-3 and V is TRBV5-1; 10 bases match TRBD2. The ends lost 1 base at V and 4 bases at J; junction bases unmatched: 3. The CDR3 covers 15 residues. Germline CDR1 is SGHRS and CDR2 is YFSETQ. The CDR3 spells CASSLSSGGSDTQYF. Here the CDR3 DNA reads TGCGCCAGCAGCTTGTCTAGCGGGGGTTCAGATACGCAGTATTTT.

This clone was counted a single time. The chain links TRBV21-1 to TRBJ1-4. TRBV21-1 is labeled a pseudogene. The CDR3 loop spans 17 amino acids. The CDR3 spells CASSSAPDRATNEKLFF. CDR3 DNA: TGTGCCAGCAGCTCGGCCCCCGATAGGGCCACTAATGAAAAACTGTTTTTT.

The gene calls are TRBV14 and TRBJ2-5; the match to TRBD1 covers 7 bases. CDR1 SGHDN and CDR2 FVKESK come from the germline V gene. The V segment lost 2 bases and the J segment 2 bases; nucleotides outside the gene matches: 5. The CDR3 sequence is 15 residues long. In DNA form, the CDR3 reads TGTGCCAGCAGCCAACCTCCGACAGGGCAAGAGACCCAGTACTTC. Residues: CASSQPPTGQETQYF.

This clone appeared a few times. This chain uses TRBV5-1 with TRBJ2-1; 7 bases align to TRBD1. This CDR3 region has 12 residues. Germline lookup yields CDR1 SGHRS and CDR2 YFSETQ. The V segment lost 3 bases and the J segment 10 bases; nucleotides outside the gene matches: 4. For the CDR3, the DNA is TGCGCCAGCAGCTCAGCGACAGGGGAGCAGTTCTTC. Translated, it gives CASSSATGEQFF.

The chain has TRBV6-7 and TRBJ2-3, with TRBD2 matching 10 bases. TRBV6-7 is an ORF, and what it does is uncertain. The CDR3 runs 17 residues. Trimming cost V 0 bases and J 3 bases; bases outside gene matches: 6. CDR3 residues: CASSYSVAGGRTDTQYF. The DNA of the CDR3 is TGTGCCAGCAGTTACTCCGTAGCGGGAGGTCGTACAGATACGCAGTATTTT.

The V and J genes are TRBV11-2 and TRBJ2-7; D unresolved. Trimming removed 5 bases from V and 5 bases from J, with 13 bases in between. This CDR3 is built from 13 residues. Per the germline V gene, CDR1 is SGHAT and CDR2 is FQNNGV. This chain's CDR3 is CASSRKSVDEQYF. The CDR3 coding sequence is TGTGCCAGCAGCCGGAAAAGCGTCGACGAGCAGTACTTC.

The V gene is TRBV30, the J gene TRBJ1-1; D is unclear. V was trimmed by 0 bases and J by 1 base, leaving 6 bases between them. Per germline, CDR1 GTSNPN and CDR2 SVGIG (reference sequence). The CDR3 runs to 13 residues. This CDR3 is CAWSVPGNTEAFF. Here the CDR3 DNA reads TGTGCCTGGAGTGTGCCAGGGAACACTGAAGCTTTCTTT.

This clone has only a few counts. V and J are TRBV30 and TRBJ1-5; D uncertain. V was cut by 2 bases and J by 4 bases, with 6 bases left in between. This CDR3 is 12 amino acids long. CDR1 and CDR2 (germline): GTSNPN, SVGIG (reference sequence). CDR3 bases: TGTGCCTGGAGTTCGATAAATCAGCCCCAGCATTTT. Translated: CAWSSINQPQHF.

The genes are TRBV15 and TRBJ2-3; unclear D gene. Looked up from germline, CDR1 is LNHNV and CDR2 is YYDKDF (reference sequence). Deletions cut 0 bases from V and 0 bases from J, with 7 bases between. The CDR3 spans 15 residues. CDR3 in DNA: TGTGCCACCAGCAGAGATCTGGGGAGCACAGATACGCAGTATTTT. Translating it yields CATSRDLGSTDTQYF.

The chain combines TRBV11-2 with TRBJ2-5; the D is unclear. Germline V gives CDR1 SGHAT, CDR2 FQNNGV. This CDR3 is 14 amino acids long. V was cut by 5 bases and J by 5 bases, with 15 bases left in between. CDR3 loop: CASSLRATWETQYF. The CDR3 nucleotides are TGTGCCAGCAGCCTACGGGCTACTTGGGAGACCCAGTACTTC. Combining the CDR3 with reference TRBV11-2 and TRBJ2-5 gives the whole variable domain EAGVAQSPRYKIIEKRQSVAFWCNPISGHATLYWYQQILGQGPKLLIQFQNNGVVDDSQLPKDRFSAERLKGVDSTLKIQPAKLEDSAVYLCASSLRATWETQYFGPGTRLLVL.

The rearrangement joins TRBV6-6 to TRBJ2-1; a weak D match, TRBD2 (6 bases). V was cut by 5 bases and J by 9 bases, with 17 bases left in between. In germline, CDR1 is MNHNY, CDR2 SVGAGI (reference sequence). The CDR3 contains 14 residues. CDR3 sequence: CASSPLGGTGEQFF. The CDR3 coding sequence is TGTGCCAGCAGTCCCTTGGGCGGGACGGGTGAGCAGTTCTTC.

This clone was counted between two and nine times. V and J are TRBV5-1 and TRBJ1-5; D is ambiguous. CDR3 size: 14 residues. Deletions cut 4 bases from V and 0 bases from J, with 8 bases between. Germline V CDR1 and CDR2: SGHRS, YFSETQ. CDR3 sequence: CASSLGSSNQPQHF. The CDR3, as DNA: TGCGCCAGCAGCCTCGGGAGTAGCAATCAGCCCCAGCATTTT. Drawing the rest from reference TRBV5-1 and TRBJ1-5, the complete variable domain is KAGVTQTPRYLIKTRGQQVTLSCSPISGHRSVSWYQQTPGQGLQFLFEYFSETQRNKGNFPGRFSGRQFSNSRSEMNVSTLELGDSALYLCASSLGSSNQPQHFGDGTRLSIL.